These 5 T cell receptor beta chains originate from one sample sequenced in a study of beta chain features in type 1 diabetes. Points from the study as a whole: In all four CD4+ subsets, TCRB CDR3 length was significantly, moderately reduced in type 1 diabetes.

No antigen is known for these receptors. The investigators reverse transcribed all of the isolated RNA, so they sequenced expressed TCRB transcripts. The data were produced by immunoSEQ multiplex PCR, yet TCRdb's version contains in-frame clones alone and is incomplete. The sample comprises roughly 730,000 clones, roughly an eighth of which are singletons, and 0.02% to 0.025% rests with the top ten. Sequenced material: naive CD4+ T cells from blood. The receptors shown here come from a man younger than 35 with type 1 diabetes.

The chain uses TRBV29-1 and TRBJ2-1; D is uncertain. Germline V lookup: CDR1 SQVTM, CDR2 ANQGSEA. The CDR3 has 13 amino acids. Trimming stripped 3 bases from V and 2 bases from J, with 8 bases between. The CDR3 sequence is CSVDSRPYNEQFF. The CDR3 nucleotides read TGCAGCGTTGATTCCAGGCCCTACAATGAGCAGTTCTTC.

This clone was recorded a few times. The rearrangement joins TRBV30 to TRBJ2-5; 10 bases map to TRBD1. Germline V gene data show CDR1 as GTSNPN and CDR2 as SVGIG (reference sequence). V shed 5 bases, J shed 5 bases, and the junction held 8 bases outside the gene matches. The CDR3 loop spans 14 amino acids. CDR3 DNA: TGTGCCTGGGGGACGGGACAGGGGATGGAGACCCAGTACTTC. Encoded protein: CAWGTGQGMETQYF.

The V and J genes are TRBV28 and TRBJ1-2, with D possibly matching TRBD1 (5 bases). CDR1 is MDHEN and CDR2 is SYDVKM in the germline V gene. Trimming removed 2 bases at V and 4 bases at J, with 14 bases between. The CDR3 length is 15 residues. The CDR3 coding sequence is TGTGCCAGCAGTTTAGGCGGGGGTCTTGCCTATGGCTACACCTTC. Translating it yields CASSLGGGLAYGYTF.

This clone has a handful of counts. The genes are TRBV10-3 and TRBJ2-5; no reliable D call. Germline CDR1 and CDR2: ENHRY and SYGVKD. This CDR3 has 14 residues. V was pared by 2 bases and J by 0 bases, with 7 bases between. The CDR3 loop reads CAISERTDQETQYF. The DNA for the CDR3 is TGTGCCATCAGTGAGCGGACGGACCAAGAGACCCAGTACTTC.

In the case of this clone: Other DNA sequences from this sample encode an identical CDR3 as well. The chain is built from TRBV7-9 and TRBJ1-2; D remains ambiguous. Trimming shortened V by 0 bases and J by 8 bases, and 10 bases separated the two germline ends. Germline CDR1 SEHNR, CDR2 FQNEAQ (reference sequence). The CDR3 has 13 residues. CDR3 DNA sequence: TGTGCCAGCAGCTTAGCGGCCGGGCCGGGCTACACCTTC. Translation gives CASSLAAGPGYTF.